This is a list of T cell receptor beta chains from one sample in a study of cytomegalovirus exposure and HLA in healthy donors. The data were produced by immunoSEQ multiplex PCR, yet TCRdb's version contains in-frame clones alone and is incomplete. The listing contains around 150,000 clones. Sample: PBMCs. The origin of the receptors is a middle-aged man in good health and CMV-seronegative. CDR3s include the opening cysteine and the closing phenylalanine or tryptophan. D genes are given only for firm matches.

cdr3_aa: CASSYLGANSPLHF; cdr3_nt: TGTGCCAGCAGTTATTTGGGGGCTAATTCACCCCTCCACTTT; d_call: NA; j_call: TRBJ1-6; v_call: TRBV6-5
cdr3_aa: CASKTGGFNEAFF; cdr3_nt: TGTGCCAGCAAGACAGGGGGCTTCAATGAAGCTTTCTTT; d_call: TRBD1; j_call: TRBJ1-1; v_call: TRBV5-6
cdr3_aa: CSAFRGTEAFF; cdr3_nt: TGCAGTGCTTTCAGGGGAACTGAAGCTTTCTTT; d_call: NA; j_call: TRBJ1-1; v_call: TRBV20-1
cdr3_aa: CASSDRDNDNSPLHF; cdr3_nt: TGCGCCAGCAGTGACCGGGACAACGATAATTCACCCCTCCACTTT; d_call: NA; j_call: TRBJ1-6; v_call: TRBV10-1
cdr3_aa: CASSFPYDMRGRDEQYF; cdr3_nt: TGTGCCAGCAGTTTCCCCTACGACATGCGGGGCAGGGACGAGCAGTACTTC; d_call: NA; j_call: TRBJ2-7; v_call: TRBV28
cdr3_aa: CASSRGTGSQPQHF; cdr3_nt: TGTGCCAGCAGTAGGGGGACAGGCAGTCAGCCCCAGCATTTT; d_call: TRBD1; j_call: TRBJ1-5; v_call: TRBV2
cdr3_aa: CASSPRTGWGDTQYF; cdr3_nt: TGTGCCAGTAGTCCCAGGACAGGGTGGGGAGATACGCAGTATTTT; d_call: TRBD1; j_call: TRBJ2-3; v_call: TRBV19
cdr3_aa: CASSLAGLGEQYF; cdr3_nt: TGTGCCAGCAGCTTAGCGGGCCTGGGCGAGCAGTACTTC; d_call: NA; j_call: TRBJ2-7; v_call: TRBV7-8
cdr3_aa: CASSRKRQLAGGPDTDTQYF; cdr3_nt: TGCGCCAGCAGCCGAAAGAGACAACTAGCGGGGGGGCCAGACACAGATACGCAGTATTTT; d_call: TRBD2; j_call: TRBJ2-3; v_call: TRBV4-1
cdr3_aa: CASSSSTSGGTDTQYF; cdr3_nt: TGCGCCAGCAGCTCGTCGACTAGCGGGGGCACAGATACGCAGTATTTT; d_call: TRBD2; j_call: TRBJ2-3; v_call: TRBV5-1
cdr3_aa: CASSIKTGGSTEAFF; cdr3_nt: TGCGCCAGCAGCATAAAAACAGGGGGCAGCACTGAAGCTTTCTTT; d_call: TRBD1; j_call: TRBJ1-1; v_call: TRBV5-1
cdr3_aa: CSAGTDYEQYF; cdr3_nt: TGCAGTGCTGGGACAGACTACGAGCAGTACTTC; d_call: TRBD1; j_call: TRBJ2-7; v_call: TRBV20-1
cdr3_aa: CASKQGIEGYTF; cdr3_nt: TGTGCCAGCAAACAGGGGATAGAGGGCTACACCTTC; d_call: TRBD1; j_call: TRBJ1-2; v_call: TRBV2
cdr3_aa: CASRPGQGGTQYF; cdr3_nt: TGTGCCAGCAGACCCGGACAGGGGGGGACCCAGTACTTC; d_call: TRBD1; j_call: TRBJ2-5; v_call: TRBV6-5
cdr3_aa: CASSQGRTGDGYTF; cdr3_nt: TGTGCCAGCAGCCAAGGCCGGACAGGGGACGGCTACACCTTC; d_call: TRBD1; j_call: TRBJ1-2; v_call: TRBV4-2
cdr3_aa: CASSFRGDSPLHF; cdr3_nt: TGCGCCAGCAGCTTCAGGGGGGATTCACCCCTCCACTTT; d_call: TRBD1; j_call: TRBJ1-6; v_call: TRBV5-1
cdr3_aa: CASRSGTGKETQYF; cdr3_nt: TGCGCCAGCAGATCTGGGACAGGGAAAGAGACCCAGTACTTC; d_call: TRBD1; j_call: TRBJ2-5; v_call: TRBV5-1
cdr3_aa: CASSEGGSYEQYF; cdr3_nt: TGTGCCAGCAGTGAAGGCGGCTCCTACGAGCAGTACTTC; d_call: NA; j_call: TRBJ2-7; v_call: TRBV25-1
cdr3_aa: CASSQGQVRAEAFF; cdr3_nt: TGTGCCAGCAGCCAGGGACAGGTCCGGGCCGAAGCTTTCTTT; d_call: TRBD1; j_call: TRBJ1-1; v_call: TRBV7-2
cdr3_aa: CASSFGQGNYGYTF; cdr3_nt: TGTGCCAGCAGCTTCGGACAGGGGAACTATGGCTACACCTTC; d_call: TRBD1; j_call: TRBJ1-2; v_call: TRBV11-2